A single T cell receptor beta chain is shown here with its context. The sample is drawn from a study of shared clonotypes between healthy human individuals. CDR3 size: 15 residues. From germline, CDR1 is MNHEY and CDR2 SVGAGI. Loaded into unsorted PBMC replicate PCRs was roughly 320 ng DNA, some 27,000 T cell genomes. Sequenced by immunoSEQ multiplex PCR; TCRdb stores in-frame clones only, minus some. The sample holds about 480,000 clones, about four fifths seen once. The rearrangement uses TRBV6-5 and TRBJ2-5, with 8 bases fitting TRBD2. Matching the DNA end better, TRBJ2-7 makes the J call doubtful. The TCR was taken from a woman aged 40-49 years in good health. Some clones in this sample may be carry-over from other donors' samples. Material: PBMCs. CDR3 nucleotide sequence: TGTGCCAGCAGTTACGTTGCGGGAGGCTTGTACGAGCAGTACTTC. Protein product: CASSYVAGGLYEQYF.